This entry is about one T cell receptor (beta chain). This sample is drawn from a study of blood T cell repertoires in COVID-19. Study overall: COVID-19 samples from acute and convalescent phases originated in the United States, Italy and Spain. PBMCs, B-cell-depleted T cells, or T cells provided the cDNA or gDNA that made up the material.

TCRdb's table, derived via immunoSEQ multiplex PCR, lists solely in-frame clones and lacks some. Of roughly 400,000 clones in the sample, about 87% were seen once. The Seattle site enrolled patients during active infection and followed them longitudinally. The V gene end was trimmed by 4 bases and the J gene end by 2 bases; junction bases not matched to a gene: 7. CDR3 length: 15 amino acids. Germline-derived CDR1 and CDR2 are MNHEY and SMNVEV (reference sequence). This receptor was identified in an older woman with COVID-19, enrolled during active disease. Material: peripheral blood. This rearrangement joins TRBV27 to TRBJ1-2; the match to TRBD1 covers 7 bases. The CDR3 region has the DNA TGTGCCAGCAGTTCCTCAGGGACAGACAACTATGGCTACACCTTC. Protein: CASSSSGTDNYGYTF.